Following are 21 T cell receptor beta chains from one sample sequenced in a study of cytomegalovirus exposure and HLA in healthy donors (TCRdb year 2017). Receptor libraries were prepared by the immunoSEQ multiplex PCR assay. Drawn from immuneACCESS, this table holds only the in-frame rearrangements with V and J called that TCRdb kept. Clones are partly lost; checked studies trace under half to an unresolved V gene and leave the rest unexplained. Here the sample has roughly 350,000 clones; about nine tenths occur a single time. Under 0.85% of the sample is taken by the ten largest. Sequences were obtained from PBMCs. These receptor sequences come from a woman aged 18-35 years in good health and CMV-seronegative.

The chain employs TRBV9 and TRBJ2-3; D might be TRBD2 (5 bases). V was pared by 5 bases and J by 0 bases, with 10 bases between. CDR3 length: 14 amino acids. Germline lookup yields CDR1 SGDLS and CDR2 YYNGEE. The CDR3 sequence: CASSGGPSTDTQYF. The CDR3 region has the DNA TGTGCCAGCAGTGGAGGTCCGAGCACAGATACGCAGTATTTT.

The chain is built from TRBV4-3 and TRBJ1-1, with D possibly being TRBD1 (5 bases). Germline CDR1 is LGHNA and CDR2 is YSLEER. This CDR3 is built from 15 residues. V was cut by 4 bases and J by 2 bases, with 14 bases left in between. CDR3 DNA: TGCGCCAGCAGCCCTAACTGGGGGACTAACACTGAAGCTTTCTTT. Protein product: CASSPNWGTNTEAFF.

This chain joins TRBV7-2 and TRBJ2-7; possible D gene TRBD2, 5 bases. This CDR3 region has 15 residues. Between the trimmed V and J ends, which lost 2 bases and 4 bases, there was a span of 15 bases. The germline CDR1 and CDR2 sequences are SGHTA and FQGNSA. In DNA, the CDR3 is TGTGCCAGCAGCTTATGGGCGGGTGCCCTATACGAGCAGTACTTC. As protein: CASSLWAGALYEQYF.

This clone appeared a few times. V and J are TRBV19 and TRBJ2-3; the match to TRBD1 covers 8 bases. V lost 5 bases and J lost 1; bases outside the gene matches: 8. Germline values: CDR1 LNHDA, CDR2 SQIVND (reference sequence). This CDR3 has 16 amino acids. The CDR3 region is CASSHRQGKGTDTQYF. The CDR3 nucleotides read TGTGCCAGTAGTCATCGACAGGGGAAGGGCACAGATACGCAGTATTTT.

The chain links TRBV7-9 to TRBJ1-2; TRBD1 might be the D (5 bases). CDR3 length: 15 residues. Trimming removed 1 base at V and 5 bases at J, with 14 bases between. Germline V gives CDR1 SEHNR, CDR2 FQNEAQ (reference sequence). CDR3 sequence: CASSLVGAHLYGYTF. Written as DNA, the CDR3 is TGTGCCAGCAGCTTAGTTGGGGCTCACCTTTATGGCTACACCTTC.

The chain couples TRBV5-1 to TRBJ2-1; perhaps TRBD2 as D (6 bases). The CDR3 has 15 residues. Germline V gene data show CDR1 as SGHRS and CDR2 as YFSETQ. The germline V and J ends were trimmed by 4 bases and 9 bases, with 20 bases remaining between them. For the CDR3, the DNA is TGCGCCAGCAGCCTCATGGACGGGGGAGGCGGTGAGCAGTTCTTC. It codes for CASSLMDGGGGEQFF.

A few counts support this clone. The chain links TRBV5-4 to TRBJ2-2; possible D gene TRBD1, 5 bases. The germline V gene has CDR1 SGHNT and CDR2 YYREEE (reference sequence). This CDR3 contains 13 residues. Trimming removed 10 bases at V and 3 bases at J, with 13 bases between. The CDR3 is CAGGQKYTGELFF. The CDR3 region has the DNA TGTGCCGGCGGACAAAAGTACACCGGGGAGCTGTTTTTT.

J is TRBJ2-6 and V is TRBV7-3; unclear D gene. Trimming shortened V by 5 bases and J by 0 bases, and 14 bases separated the two germline ends. This CDR3 comprises 17 residues. The germline V gene encodes CDR1 SGHTA and CDR2 FQGTGA. The CDR3 sequence is CASSRHPPSSGANVLTF. The CDR3 bases are TGTGCCAGCAGCCGCCATCCCCCTAGCTCTGGGGCCAACGTCCTGACTTTC. Combining the CDR3 with reference TRBV7-3 and TRBJ2-6 gives the whole variable domain GAGVSQTPSNKVTEKGKYVELRCDPISGHTALYWYRQSLGQGPEFLIYFQGTGAADDSGLPNDRFFAVRPEGSVSTLKIQRTERGDSAVYLCASSRHPPSSGANVLTFGAGSRLTVL.

This chain links TRBV6-5 with TRBJ2-7; maybe TRBD1 (6 bases). Trimming shortened V by 3 bases and J by 6 bases, and 12 bases separated the two germline ends. This CDR3 has 13 residues. The germline gives CDR1 MNHEY, CDR2 SVGAGI. The CDR3 region is CASSYYGGSEQYF. CDR3 nucleotide sequence: TGTGCCAGCAGTTATTATGGGGGCAGCGAGCAGTACTTC.

This chain uses TRBV7-9 with TRBJ1-1; a weak D match, TRBD1 (6 bases). Per the germline V gene, CDR1 is SEHNR and CDR2 is FQNEAQ (reference sequence). V was pared by 5 bases and J by 1 base, with 11 bases between. There are 14 residues in the CDR3. The CDR3 reads CASSTQQGNTEAFF. The CDR3, as DNA: TGTGCCAGCAGCACACAACAGGGGAACACTGAAGCTTTCTTT.

This clone was counted between two and nine times. V is TRBV6-6 and J is TRBJ1-5; the D is unclear. The germline V and J ends were trimmed by 5 bases and 11 bases, with 10 bases remaining between them. Germline V gives CDR1 MNHNY, CDR2 SVGAGI (reference sequence). The CDR3 sequence is 11 residues long. In DNA form, the CDR3 reads TGTGCCAGCAGTCCACAGACGACCCAGCATTTT. Translation gives CASSPQTTQHF.

The chain is built from TRBV6-5 and TRBJ2-2, with D perhaps TRBD2 (5 bases). Looked up from germline, CDR1 is MNHEY and CDR2 is SVGAGI. V lost 8 bases to trimming and J lost 2 bases, with 15 bases between them. The CDR3 has 15 residues. CDR3 sequence reads: CASRSGSLNTGELFF. As DNA, the CDR3 is TGTGCCAGCCGAAGCGGCTCGTTAAACACCGGGGAGCTGTTTTTT.

V is TRBV9 and J is TRBJ2-3; 9 bases line up with TRBD2. V shed 4 bases, J shed 3 bases, and the junction held 6 bases outside the gene matches. This CDR3 contains 15 residues. CDR1 is SGDLS, CDR2 YYNGEE, per germline. CDR3 amino acids: CASSPGGGGTDTQYF. The CDR3 nucleotides are TGTGCCAGCAGCCCAGGCGGGGGGGGAACAGATACGCAGTATTTT.

The chain couples TRBV4-3 to TRBJ2-3; D is unclear. Germline V lookup: CDR1 LGHNA, CDR2 YSLEER. Trimming took off 0 bases at V and 4 bases at J, with 5 bases between the two ends. This CDR3 contains 13 residues. The CDR3 sequence is CASSQDSADTQYF. The CDR3 region has the DNA TGCGCCAGCAGCCAAGATTCGGCAGATACGCAGTATTTT.

Turning to this clone: At one boundary the junction diverges from the germline segment, which might be a read error. The chain has TRBV7-2 and TRBJ2-7; 11 bases match TRBD1. Germline V gives CDR1 SGHTA, CDR2 FQGNSA. The CDR3 runs to 15 residues. Written as DNA, the CDR3 is TGTGCCAGCCGCCGTCGCGGGGACAGGGGGTACGCGCAGTACTTC. This codes for CASRRRGDRGYAQYF. Full variable domain (remainder filled in from reference TRBV7-2 and TRBJ2-7): GAGVSQSPSNKVTEKGKDVELRCDPISGHTALYWYRQSLGQGLEFLIYFQGNSAPDKSGLPSDRFSAERTGGSVSTLTIQRTQQEDSAVYLCASRRRGDRGYAQYFGPGTRLTVT.

Only one count was recorded for this clone. This specimen includes other DNA sequences encoding the same CDR3. CDR3 nucleotide sequence: TGTGCCTGGGGGACAGGGCTGAACACTGAAGCTTTCTTT. This codes for CAWGTGLNTEAFF. V gene TRBV30 combines with J gene TRBJ1-1; 9 bases align to TRBD1. The germline V gene encodes CDR1 GTSNPN and CDR2 SVGIG (reference sequence). The CDR3 sequence is 13 residues long. The ends lost 5 bases at V and 0 bases at J; junction bases unmatched: 1.

The gene calls are TRBV6-6 and TRBJ2-2, with 7 bases lining up with TRBD2. CDR3 length: 14 amino acids. Germline values: CDR1 MNHNY, CDR2 SVGAGI (reference sequence). V lost 6 bases and J lost 2; bases outside the gene matches: 3. This CDR3 reads CASRPSGNTGELFF. The CDR3 DNA is TGTGCCAGCAGGCCTAGCGGAAACACCGGGGAGCTGTTTTTT.

The chain carries TRBV7-3 and TRBJ2-3; D not resolved. V gave up 5 bases and J gave up 2 bases, with 11 bases separating them. The germline CDR1 and CDR2 sequences are SGHTA and FQGTGA. This CDR3 is 14 amino acids long. DNA for the CDR3: TGTGCCAGCAGCCCTTCGACTGTCACAGATACGCAGTATTTT. Residues: CASSPSTVTDTQYF.

This rearrangement joins TRBV9 to TRBJ2-7; 16 bases line up with TRBD2. The germline V gene has CDR1 SGDLS and CDR2 YYNGEE. J lost 1 base, V lost 3 bases, and 4 bases had no gene match. The CDR3 is 17 residues long. Here the CDR3 reads CASSAGGLAGGSYEQYF. CDR3 coding DNA: TGTGCCAGCAGCGCGGGGGGACTAGCGGGAGGGTCCTACGAGCAGTACTTC.

V gene TRBV10-3 combines with J gene TRBJ2-7, with 9 bases aligning to TRBD2. The CDR3 has 19 amino acids. With V trimmed by 2 bases and J by 0 bases, 14 bases remained unmatched. Germline V gene data show CDR1 as ENHRY and CDR2 as SYGVKD. Here the CDR3 DNA reads TGTGCCATCAGTGAGGGGTCGAATAGCGGGAGTGGGGTCTCCTACGAGCAGTACTTC. This sequence encodes CAISEGSNSGSGVSYEQYF.

The table lists this clone with a count of one. V is TRBV29-1 and J is TRBJ2-7; 11 positions match TRBD1. The V segment lost 4 bases and the J segment 5 bases; nucleotides outside the gene matches: 4. Germline V gene lookup returns CDR1 SQVTM and CDR2 ANQGSEA. This CDR3 comprises 13 residues. The CDR3 DNA sequence: TGCAGCGTTGTAGGGACAGGGGGGAACGAGCAGTACTTC. Its translation: CSVVGTGGNEQYF.